The source of this TCR beta chain is a study of cytomegalovirus exposure and HLA in healthy donors. This clone was observed a single time. Trimming shortened V by 5 bases and J by 2 bases, and 7 bases separated the two germline ends. The CDR3 has 13 residues. The V gene's germline CDR1 is MDHEN and CDR2 SYDVKM. Clones were read by immunoSEQ multiplex PCR, and TCRdb kept only the in-frame ones, dropping some. The repertoire holds 80,000 to 100,000 clones, with about nine tenths as singletons. The sequenced material came from PBMCs. This sequence was found in a man younger than 45 in good health and CMV-seronegative. The J gene is TRBJ2-1, the V gene TRBV28, with a tentative D call TRBD2 (5 bases). CDR3 region: CASSVGAYNEQFF. The DNA of the CDR3 is TGTGCCAGCAGTGTCGGGGCCTACAATGAGCAGTTCTTC.